This T cell receptor beta chain was documented in a study of CD8+ T cells in alopecia areata. The treatment is: oral pan-JAK inhibitor, 5-10 mg twice daily. Obtained from alopecia areata patients were lesional scalp punch biopsies along with peripheral blood. Isolated RNA was reverse transcribed into cDNA used as the sequencing template. The data were produced by immunoSEQ multiplex PCR, yet TCRdb's version contains in-frame clones alone and is incomplete. The sample contains 200,000 to 250,000 clones, over 60% of which appear only once. This CDR3 comprises 13 residues. Per germline, CDR1 MNHNY and CDR2 SVGAGI (reference sequence). V dropped 5 bases and J dropped 4 bases, with 11 bases sitting between them.

The chain recombines TRBV6-6 with TRBJ1-2; D is undetermined. The clonotype was recovered from a human donor with alopecia areata. The input for sequencing was CD4+ T cells sorted from blood, taken at week 4, from a patient treated with tofacitinib. The CDR3 here is CASSPPEGYGYTF. The DNA of the CDR3 is TGTGCCAGCAGTCCTCCAGAGGGCTATGGCTACACCTTC.